This T cell receptor beta chain emerged from a study of blood T cells in healthy people across ages. Study overall: Researchers report that template switching captured about one barcoded beta molecule per two T cells.

A second PCR of about 6 to 12 cycles used a sample-barcoded 5' primer and a J-beta primer mix. The template-switch adaptor, which had 12 random nucleotides, put a tag on each cDNA molecule. Researchers report that each sample yielded at least 2.5 million CDR3-containing paired-end reads. TCRdb fed the 5' RACE reads into MiXCR, producing one record per CDR3 protein. Of 600,000 to 800,000 distinct CDR3 sequences listed, 45% to 60% are singletons. This CDR3 has 14 residues. Germline V gives CDR1 MGHDK, CDR2 SYGVNS. With 2 bases removed from V and 7 bases from J, the gap between germline ends came to 14 bases. This clonotype was seen only a few times.

Sequencing used blood. The gene calls are TRBV25-1 and TRBJ1-2; a possible D gene is TRBD1 (5 bases). This TCR was recovered from a woman aged 80 or over in good health. CDR3 protein: CASSEPRTGLGYTF. Written as DNA, the CDR3 is TGTGCCAGCAGTGAACCCCGGACGGGGCTTGGCTACACCTTC.